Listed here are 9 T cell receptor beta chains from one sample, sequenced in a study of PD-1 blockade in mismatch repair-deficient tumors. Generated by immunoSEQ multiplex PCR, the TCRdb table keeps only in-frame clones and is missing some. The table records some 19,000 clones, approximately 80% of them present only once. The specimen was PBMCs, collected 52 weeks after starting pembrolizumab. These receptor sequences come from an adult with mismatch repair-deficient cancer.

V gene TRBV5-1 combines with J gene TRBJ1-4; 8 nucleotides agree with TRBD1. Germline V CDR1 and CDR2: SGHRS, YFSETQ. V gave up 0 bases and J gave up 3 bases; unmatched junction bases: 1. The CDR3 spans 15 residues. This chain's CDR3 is CASSLEQGANEKLFF. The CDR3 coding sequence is TGCGCCAGCAGCTTGGAACAGGGGGCTAATGAAAAACTGTTTTTT.

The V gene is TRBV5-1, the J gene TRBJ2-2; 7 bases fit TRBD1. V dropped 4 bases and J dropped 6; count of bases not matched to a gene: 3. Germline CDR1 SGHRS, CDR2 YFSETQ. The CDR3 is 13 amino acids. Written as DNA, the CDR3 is TGCGCCAGCAGCAGCCAGGGGGCCGGGGAGCTGTTTTTT. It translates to CASSSQGAGELFF. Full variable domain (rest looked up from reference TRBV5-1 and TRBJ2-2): KAGVTQTPRYLIKTRGQQVTLSCSPISGHRSVSWYQQTPGQGLQFLFEYFSETQRNKGNFPGRFSGRQFSNSRSEMNVSTLELGDSALYLCASSSQGAGELFFGEGSRLTVL.

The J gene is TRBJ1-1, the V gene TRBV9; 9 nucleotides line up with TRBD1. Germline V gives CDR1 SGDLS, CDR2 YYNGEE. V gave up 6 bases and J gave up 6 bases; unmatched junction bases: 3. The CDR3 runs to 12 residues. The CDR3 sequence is CASTGTGSEAFF. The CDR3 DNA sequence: TGTGCCAGCACTGGGACAGGGTCTGAAGCTTTCTTT.

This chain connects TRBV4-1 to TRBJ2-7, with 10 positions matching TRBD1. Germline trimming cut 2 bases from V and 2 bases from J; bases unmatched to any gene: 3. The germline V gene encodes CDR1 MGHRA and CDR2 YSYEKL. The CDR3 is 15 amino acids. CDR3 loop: CASSQRDRGAYEQYF. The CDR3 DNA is TGCGCCAGCAGCCAAAGGGACAGGGGCGCCTACGAGCAGTACTTC.

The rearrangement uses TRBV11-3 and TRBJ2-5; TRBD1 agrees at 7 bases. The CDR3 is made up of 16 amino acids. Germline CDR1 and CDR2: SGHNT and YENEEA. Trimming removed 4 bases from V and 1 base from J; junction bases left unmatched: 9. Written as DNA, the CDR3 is TGTGCCAGCAGCTCATATTTGGACAGGAGCCAAGAGACCCAGTACTTC. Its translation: CASSSYLDRSQETQYF.

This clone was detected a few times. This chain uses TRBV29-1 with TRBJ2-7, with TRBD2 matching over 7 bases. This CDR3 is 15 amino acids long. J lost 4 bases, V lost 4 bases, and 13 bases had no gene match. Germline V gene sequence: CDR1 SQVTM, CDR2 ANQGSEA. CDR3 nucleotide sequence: TGCAGCGTTGGATGGGGTGGCGGGAGTCAGTACGAGCAGTACTTC. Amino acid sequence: CSVGWGGGSQYEQYF.

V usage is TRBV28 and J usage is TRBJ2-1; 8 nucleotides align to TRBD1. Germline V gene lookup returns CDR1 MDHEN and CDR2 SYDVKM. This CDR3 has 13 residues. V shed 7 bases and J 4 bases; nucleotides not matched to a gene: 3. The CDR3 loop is CASTRGPYNEQFF. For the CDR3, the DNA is TGTGCCAGCACCAGGGGGCCGTACAATGAGCAGTTCTTC.

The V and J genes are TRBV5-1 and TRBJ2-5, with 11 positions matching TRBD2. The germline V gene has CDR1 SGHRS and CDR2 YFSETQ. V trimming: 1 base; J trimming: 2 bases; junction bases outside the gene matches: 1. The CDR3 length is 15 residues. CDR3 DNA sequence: TGCGCCAGCAGCTTGACTAGCGGGGGTCAAGAGACCCAGTACTTC. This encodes CASSLTSGGQETQYF.

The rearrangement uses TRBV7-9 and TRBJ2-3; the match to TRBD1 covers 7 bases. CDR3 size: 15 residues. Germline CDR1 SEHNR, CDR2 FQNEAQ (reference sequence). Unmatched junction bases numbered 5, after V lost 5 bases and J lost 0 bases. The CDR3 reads CASSPGDSSTDTQYF. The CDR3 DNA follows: TGTGCCAGCAGCCCCGGGGACAGCAGCACAGATACGCAGTATTTT.